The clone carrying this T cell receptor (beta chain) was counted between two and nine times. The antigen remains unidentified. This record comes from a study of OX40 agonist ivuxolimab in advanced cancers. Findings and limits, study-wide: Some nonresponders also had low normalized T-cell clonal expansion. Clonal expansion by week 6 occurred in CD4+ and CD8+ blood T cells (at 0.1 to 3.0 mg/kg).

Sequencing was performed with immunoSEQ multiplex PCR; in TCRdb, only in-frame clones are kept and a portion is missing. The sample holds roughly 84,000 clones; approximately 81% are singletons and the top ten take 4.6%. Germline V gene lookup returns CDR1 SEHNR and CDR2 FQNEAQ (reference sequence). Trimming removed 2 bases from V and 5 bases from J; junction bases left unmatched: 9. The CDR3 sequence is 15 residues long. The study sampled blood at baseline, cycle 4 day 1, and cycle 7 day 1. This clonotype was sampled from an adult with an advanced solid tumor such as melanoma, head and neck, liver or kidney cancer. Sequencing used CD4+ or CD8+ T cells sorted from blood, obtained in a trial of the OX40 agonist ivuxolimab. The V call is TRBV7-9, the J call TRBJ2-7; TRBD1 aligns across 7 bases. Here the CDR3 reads CASSLQGRGMDEQYF. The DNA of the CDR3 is TGTGCCAGCAGCTTACAGGGCAGGGGGATGGACGAGCAGTACTTC.